This TCR beta chain was profiled in a study of cytomegalovirus exposure and HLA in healthy donors. Study-wide background: In a later analysis, it was reported that the roughly 120 validation repertoires had been produced on the same platform as the 700 or so repertoires belonging to the first cohort. Study results and limitations: Across donors, most TCRs were seen rarely, yet some public ones were widespread. Subsequent analysis found a tendency for first-cohort TCR clusters to co-occur within the 120 or so validation repertoires.

Of note for this clone: Its specificity is unknown.

Generated by immunoSEQ multiplex PCR, the TCRdb table keeps only in-frame clones and is missing some. In the table there are some 120,000 clones, around 94% of which are singletons. The donors belonged to the approximately 120-subject validation cohort, separate from the approximately 670-subject first cohort. This CDR3 is 15 amino acids long. CDR1 and CDR2 from the germline V gene are MDHEN and SYDVKM. The V and J ends lost 6 bases and 5 bases, in that order; junction bases with no gene match: 9. The chain uses TRBV28 and TRBJ2-1; 8 positions match TRBD1. The source of this sequence is a woman under 30 in good health and CMV-seronegative. The sample was PBMCs. CDR3 sequence (DNA): TGTGCCAGCAGCCAGCCGGACAGGGTTGACAATGAGCAGTTCTTC. This sequence encodes CASSQPDRVDNEQFF. Based on the CDR3 plus reference TRBV28 and TRBJ2-1, the full variable domain is DVKVTQSSRYLVKRTGEKVFLECVQDMDHENMFWYRQDPGLGLRLIYFSYDVKMKEKGDIPEGYSVSREKKERFSLILESASTNQTSMYLCASSQPDRVDNEQFFGPGTRLTVL.